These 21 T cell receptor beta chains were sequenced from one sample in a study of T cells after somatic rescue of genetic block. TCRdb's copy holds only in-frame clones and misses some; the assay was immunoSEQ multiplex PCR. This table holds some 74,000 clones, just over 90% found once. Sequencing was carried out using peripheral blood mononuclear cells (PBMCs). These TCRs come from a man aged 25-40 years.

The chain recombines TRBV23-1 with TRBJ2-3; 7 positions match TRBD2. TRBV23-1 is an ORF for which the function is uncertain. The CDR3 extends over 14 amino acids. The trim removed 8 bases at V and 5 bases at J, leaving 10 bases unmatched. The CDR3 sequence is CASLFGRKIDTQYF. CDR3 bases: TGCGCCAGCCTCTTCGGGAGGAAGATAGATACGCAGTATTTT.

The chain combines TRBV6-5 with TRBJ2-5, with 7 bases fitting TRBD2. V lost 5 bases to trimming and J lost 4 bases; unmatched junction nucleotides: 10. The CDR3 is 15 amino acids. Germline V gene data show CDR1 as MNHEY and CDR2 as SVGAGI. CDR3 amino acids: CASSRTSATGETQYF. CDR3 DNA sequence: TGTGCCAGCAGTCGTACTAGCGCCACAGGAGAGACCCAGTACTTC.

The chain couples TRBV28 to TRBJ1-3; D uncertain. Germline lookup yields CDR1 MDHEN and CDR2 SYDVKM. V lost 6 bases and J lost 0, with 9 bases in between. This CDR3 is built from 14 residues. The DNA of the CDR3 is TGTGCCAGCAGAACGACTGCCTCTGGAAACACCATATATTTT. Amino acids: CASRTTASGNTIYF.

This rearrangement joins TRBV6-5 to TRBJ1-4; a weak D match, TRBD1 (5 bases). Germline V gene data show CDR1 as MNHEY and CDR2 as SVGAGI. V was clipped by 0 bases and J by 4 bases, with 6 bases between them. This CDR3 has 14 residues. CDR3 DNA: TGTGCCAGCAGTTACTCAGGGGTTAATGAAAAACTGTTTTTT. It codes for CASSYSGVNEKLFF.

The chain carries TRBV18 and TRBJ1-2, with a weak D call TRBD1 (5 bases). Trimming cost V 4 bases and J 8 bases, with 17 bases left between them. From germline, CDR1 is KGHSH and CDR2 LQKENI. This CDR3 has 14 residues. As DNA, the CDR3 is TGTGCCAGCTCACTTATCGGGGCGGATAGAGGCTACACCTTC. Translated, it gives CASSLIGADRGYTF.

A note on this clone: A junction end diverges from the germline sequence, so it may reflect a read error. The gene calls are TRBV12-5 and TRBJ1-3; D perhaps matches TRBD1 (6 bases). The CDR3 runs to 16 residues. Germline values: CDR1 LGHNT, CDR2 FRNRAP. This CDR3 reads CASGLVGGGPGNTIYF. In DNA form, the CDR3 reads TGTGCTAGTGGTTTGGTCGGGGGCGGACCTGGCAACACCATATATTTT.

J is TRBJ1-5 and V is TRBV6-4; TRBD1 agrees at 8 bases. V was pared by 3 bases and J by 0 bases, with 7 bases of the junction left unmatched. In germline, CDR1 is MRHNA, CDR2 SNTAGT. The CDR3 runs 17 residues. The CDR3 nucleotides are TGTGCCAGCAGTGAGGGACAGGAGATATATAGCAATCAGCCCCAGCATTTT. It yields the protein CASSEGQEIYSNQPQHF.

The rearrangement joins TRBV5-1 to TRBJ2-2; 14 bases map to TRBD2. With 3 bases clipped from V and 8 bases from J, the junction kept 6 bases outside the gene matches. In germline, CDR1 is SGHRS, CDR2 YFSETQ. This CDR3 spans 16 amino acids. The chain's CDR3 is CASSSGLAGGSGELFF. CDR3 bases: TGCGCCAGCAGCTCTGGACTAGCGGGAGGTTCGGGGGAGCTGTTTTTT.

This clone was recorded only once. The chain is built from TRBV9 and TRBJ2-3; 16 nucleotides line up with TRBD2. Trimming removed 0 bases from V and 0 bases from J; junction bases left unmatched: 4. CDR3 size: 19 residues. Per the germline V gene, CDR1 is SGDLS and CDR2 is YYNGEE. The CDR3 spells CASSVEGTSGGGSTDTQYF. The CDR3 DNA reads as TGTGCCAGCAGCGTAGAAGGGACTAGCGGGGGGGGAAGCACAGATACGCAGTATTTT.

The DNA for the CDR3 is TGTGCCAGCAGCCCTCCATCGACAGGAAGCACAGATACGCAGTATTTT. Translating it yields CASSPPSTGSTDTQYF. The gene calls are TRBV28 and TRBJ2-3; D is possibly TRBD1 (6 bases). The CDR3 spans 16 residues. Per the germline V gene, CDR1 is MDHEN and CDR2 is SYDVKM. Trimming removed 6 bases from V and 0 bases from J, with 16 bases in between.

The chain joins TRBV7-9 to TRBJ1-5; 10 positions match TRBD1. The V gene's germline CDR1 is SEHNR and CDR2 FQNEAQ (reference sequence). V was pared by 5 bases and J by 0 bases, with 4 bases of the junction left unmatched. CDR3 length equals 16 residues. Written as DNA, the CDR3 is TGTGCCAGCAGCCCGGGGACAGGGGATAGCAATCAGCCCCAGCATTTT. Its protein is CASSPGTGDSNQPQHF.

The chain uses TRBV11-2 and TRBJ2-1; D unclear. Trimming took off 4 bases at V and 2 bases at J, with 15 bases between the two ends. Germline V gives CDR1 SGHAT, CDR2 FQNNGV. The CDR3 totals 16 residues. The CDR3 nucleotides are TGTGCCAGCAGCTCCCTGGGTGACCCCACCTACAATGAGCAGTTCTTC. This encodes CASSSLGDPTYNEQFF.

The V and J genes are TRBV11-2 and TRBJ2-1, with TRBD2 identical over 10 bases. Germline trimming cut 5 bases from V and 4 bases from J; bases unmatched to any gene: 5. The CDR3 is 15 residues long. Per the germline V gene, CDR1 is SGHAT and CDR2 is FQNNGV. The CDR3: CASSLTLAGYNEQFF. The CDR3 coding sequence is TGTGCCAGCAGCCTCACACTAGCGGGATACAATGAGCAGTTCTTC.

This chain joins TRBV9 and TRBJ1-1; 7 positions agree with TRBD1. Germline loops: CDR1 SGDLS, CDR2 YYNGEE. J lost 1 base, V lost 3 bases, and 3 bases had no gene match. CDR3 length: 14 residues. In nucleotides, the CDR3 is TGTGCCAGCAGCGGGAGACAGGGGAACACTGAAGCTTTCTTT. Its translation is CASSGRQGNTEAFF.

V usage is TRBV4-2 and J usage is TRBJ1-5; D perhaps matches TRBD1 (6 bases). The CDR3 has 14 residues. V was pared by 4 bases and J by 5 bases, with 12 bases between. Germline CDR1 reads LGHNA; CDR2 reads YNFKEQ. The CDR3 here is CASSLGQFDQPQHF. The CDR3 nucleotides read TGTGCCAGCAGCCTCGGACAGTTTGATCAGCCCCAGCATTTT.

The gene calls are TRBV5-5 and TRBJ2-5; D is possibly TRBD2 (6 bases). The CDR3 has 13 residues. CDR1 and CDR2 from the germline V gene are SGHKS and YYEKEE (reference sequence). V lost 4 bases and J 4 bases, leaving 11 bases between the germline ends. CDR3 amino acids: CASSRLGSETQYF. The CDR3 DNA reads TGTGCCAGCAGCCGACTAGGATCAGAGACCCAGTACTTC.

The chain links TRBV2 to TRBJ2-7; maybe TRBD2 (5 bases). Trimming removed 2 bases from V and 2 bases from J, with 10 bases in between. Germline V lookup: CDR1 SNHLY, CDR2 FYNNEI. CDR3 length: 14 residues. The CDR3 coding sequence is TGTGCCAGCAGTGAACGGGGAAGGGCCTACGAGCAGTACTTC. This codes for CASSERGRAYEQYF.

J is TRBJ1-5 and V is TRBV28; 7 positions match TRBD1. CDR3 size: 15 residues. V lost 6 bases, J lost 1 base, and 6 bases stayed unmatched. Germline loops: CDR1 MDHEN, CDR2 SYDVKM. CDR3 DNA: TGTGCCAGCAGGCCCACAGGGGCGAGCAATCAGCCCCAGCATTTT. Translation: CASRPTGASNQPQHF. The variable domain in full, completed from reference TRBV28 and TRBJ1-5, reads DVKVTQSSRYLVKRTGEKVFLECVQDMDHENMFWYRQDPGLGLRLIYFSYDVKMKEKGDIPEGYSVSREKKERFSLILESASTNQTSMYLCASRPTGASNQPQHFGDGTRLSIL.

CDR3 region: CASSSDALTNEKLFF. The DNA of the CDR3 is TGCGCCAGCAGCTCGGACGCGTTAACTAATGAAAAACTGTTTTTT. The chain joins TRBV5-1 to TRBJ1-4; D is uncertain. The V gene lost 3 bases and the J gene lost 1 base, with 10 bases spanning the gap. Germline CDR1 SGHRS, CDR2 YFSETQ. The CDR3 is 15 amino acids.

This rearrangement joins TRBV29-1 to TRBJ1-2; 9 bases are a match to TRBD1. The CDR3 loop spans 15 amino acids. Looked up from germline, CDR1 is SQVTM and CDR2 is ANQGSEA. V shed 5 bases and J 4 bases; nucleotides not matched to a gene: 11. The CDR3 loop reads CSVTGGSSQGYGYTF. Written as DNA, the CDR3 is TGCAGCGTTACAGGGGGCTCCTCCCAAGGCTATGGCTACACCTTC.

In nucleotides, the CDR3 is TGTGCCAGCAGCGTAGACCCAGGAGGACAAGAGACCCAGTACTTC. It encodes CASSVDPGGQETQYF. This chain joins TRBV9 and TRBJ2-5, with a weak D call TRBD2 (5 bases). Trimming took 0 bases from V and 2 from J, leaving 11 bases between them. Germline V gene sequence: CDR1 SGDLS, CDR2 YYNGEE. There are 15 residues in the CDR3.